This T cell receptor beta chain was identified during a study of identical twins. General study findings and limits: Among out-of-frame alpha sequences shared by twins, low generation probability occurred in excess.

Regarding this clonotype: Its antigen is not identified.

TCRdb independently ran MiXCR on the 5' RACE reads; one entry per CDR3 protein. The sample shows about 220,000 distinct CDR3 sequences, 7.5% of them seen only once. This sample also belongs to another study, concerning yellow fever vaccine responses in identical twins.

The TCR sequence derives from a woman between 18 and 29 years old in good health. Sequencing was done on a sample of memory (CD45RO+) T cells sorted from blood.

The CDR3 sequence: CASSQVRDYEQYF. Written as DNA, the CDR3 is TGCGCCAGCAGCCAAGTGCGAGACTACGAGCAGTACTTC. The chain carries TRBV4-3 and TRBJ2-7, with D unresolved. V lost 1 base and J lost 3, with 7 bases in between. The CDR3 runs 13 residues. CDR1 is LGHNA, CDR2 YSLEER, per germline.